Listed here are 12 T cell receptor beta chains from one sample, sequenced in a study of shared clonotypes between healthy human individuals. CD45RO-negative, CCR7-positively selected cells formed the naive CD8 fraction, excluding terminally differentiated effector memory CD45RA+ cells. Assay: immunoSEQ multiplex PCR; the TCRdb copy retains only in-frame clones and omits some. In the table there are 750,000 to 1,000,000 clones, 90% to 95% of which are singletons. Sequencing was done on a sample of naive CD8+ T cells sorted from blood. These receptors were obtained from a man aged 25 to 40 in good health.

This clone was detected once. The CDR3: CASSLLAGSLWNEQFF. CDR3 DNA: TGTGCCAGCAGTTTGTTGGCAGGGTCGTTATGGAATGAGCAGTTCTTC. J is TRBJ2-1 and V is TRBV27; D might be TRBD1 (5 bases). Looked up from germline, CDR1 is MNHEY and CDR2 is SMNVEV (reference sequence). CDR3 length: 16 residues. Trimming pared 3 bases from V and 7 bases from J, leaving 19 bases between.

This chain uses TRBV4-1 with TRBJ2-3, with 14 bases aligning to TRBD2. The trim removed 1 base at V and 2 bases at J, leaving 2 bases unmatched. Germline CDR1 MGHRA, CDR2 YSYEKL. CDR3 length: 17 residues. The CDR3 region has the DNA TGCGCCAGCAGCCAAGGACTAGCGGGAGGGCCCACAGATACGCAGTATTTT. Translated, it gives CASSQGLAGGPTDTQYF.

The V gene is TRBV18, the J gene TRBJ2-1; maybe TRBD2 (6 bases). There are 16 residues in the CDR3. Trimming stripped 4 bases from V and 7 bases from J, with 20 bases between. Germline V gene sequence: CDR1 KGHSH, CDR2 LQKENI. The CDR3 DNA reads as TGTGCCAGCTCACTACATGATGGGGGAGGTAGGAATGAGCAGTTCTTC. Translated, it gives CASSLHDGGGRNEQFF.

This chain connects TRBV11-2 to TRBJ2-1; a weak D match, TRBD2 (6 bases). The germline V and J ends were trimmed by 3 bases and 8 bases, with 8 bases remaining between them. Germline lookup yields CDR1 SGHAT and CDR2 FQNNGV. The CDR3 has 12 residues. The CDR3 region is CASSLDYYEQFF. In DNA, the CDR3 is TGTGCCAGCAGCTTGGACTATTATGAGCAGTTCTTC. Based on the CDR3 plus reference TRBV11-2 and TRBJ2-1, the full variable domain is EAGVAQSPRYKIIEKRQSVAFWCNPISGHATLYWYQQILGQGPKLLIQFQNNGVVDDSQLPKDRFSAERLKGVDSTLKIQPAKLEDSAVYLCASSLDYYEQFFGPGTRLTVL.

The chain recombines TRBV10-2 with TRBJ1-4; D gene unclear. Trimming took 8 bases from V and 8 from J, leaving 9 bases between them. The CDR3 spans 11 residues. CDR1 WSHSY and CDR2 SAAADI come from the germline V gene. DNA for the CDR3: TGCGCCAGCTCTCAAGGAGAAAAACTGTTTTTT. Encoded protein: CASSQGEKLFF.

J is TRBJ1-5 and V is TRBV28; D gene uncertain. Trimming shortened V by 6 bases and J by 6 bases, and 18 bases separated the two germline ends. The CDR3 runs to 15 residues. Germline lookup yields CDR1 MDHEN and CDR2 SYDVKM. CDR3 in amino acids: CASRPRVISSQPQHF. The DNA of the CDR3 is TGTGCCAGCAGACCAAGGGTAATTTCGTCTCAGCCCCAGCATTTT.

The CDR3 here is CASSQGSRGVGNNEQFF. The CDR3 coding sequence is TGCGCCAGCAGCCAAGGTTCCCGAGGGGTAGGTAACAATGAGCAGTTCTTC. This chain connects TRBV4-1 to TRBJ2-1, with D possibly being TRBD1 or TRBD2 (5 bases each). Germline V gene sequence: CDR1 MGHRA, CDR2 YSYEKL. V shed 1 base and J shed 5 bases, with 18 bases lying between them. The CDR3 contains 17 residues.

This rearrangement joins TRBV9 to TRBJ2-1, with a possible D match to TRBD1 (6 bases). This CDR3 spans 16 amino acids. Looked up from germline, CDR1 is SGDLS and CDR2 is YYNGEE. Between the trimmed V and J ends, which lost 4 bases and 8 bases, there was a span of 22 bases. CDR3 coding DNA: TGTGCCAGCAGCCTTGGCCAGGGGACCCTAGTGTATGAGCAGTTCTTC. Protein sequence: CASSLGQGTLVYEQFF.

The chain joins TRBV27 to TRBJ1-5; possible D gene TRBD1, 6 bases. CDR1 MNHEY and CDR2 SMNVEV come from the germline V gene (reference sequence). The CDR3 is 14 amino acids. With 3 bases removed from V and 5 bases from J, the gap between germline ends came to 11 bases. CDR3 in amino acids: CASSFIQGYQPQHF. The CDR3 coding sequence is TGTGCCAGCAGTTTTATACAGGGTTATCAGCCCCAGCATTTT.

Written as DNA, the CDR3 is TGTGCCAGCAGCTTAGAAGACGGTAATGAGCAGTTCTTC. Protein: CASSLEDGNEQFF. This rearrangement joins TRBV11-3 to TRBJ2-1; D gene unclear. CDR1 SGHNT and CDR2 YENEEA come from the germline V gene. The CDR3 has 13 residues. The V end lost 0 bases, the J end lost 7 bases, and 7 bases lay between the germline ends. Supplemented by reference TRBV11-3 and TRBJ2-1, the full variable domain reads EAGVVQSPRYKIIEKKQPVAFWCNPISGHNTLYWYLQNLGQGPELLIRYENEEAVDDSQLPKDRFSAERLKGVDSTLKIQPAELGDSAVYLCASSLEDGNEQFFGPGTRLTVL.

The chain combines TRBV29-1 with TRBJ2-3; D possibly matches TRBD1 or TRBD2 (5 bases each). Germline-derived CDR1 and CDR2 are SQVTM and ANQGSEA. Trimming shortened V by 2 bases and J by 4 bases, and 13 bases separated the two germline ends. This CDR3 is built from 14 residues. The CDR3 reads CSVEPRGRADTQYF. The CDR3 region has the DNA TGCAGCGTTGAACCCCGGGGACGGGCAGATACGCAGTATTTT.

Of note for this clone: The conserved final phenylalanine or tryptophan is absent from the CDR3, which likely points to a read error. The chain couples TRBV6-1 to TRBJ1-1; 8 bases align to TRBD1. The CDR3 length is 15 residues. Germline trimming cut 5 bases from V and 2 bases from J; bases unmatched to any gene: 7. In germline, CDR1 is MNHNS, CDR2 SASEGT. For the CDR3, the DNA is TGTGCCAGCAGTTGGGACAGGATGGGAAACACTGAAGCTTTCCTT. Its translation: CASSWDRMGNTEAFL.